This TCR beta chain was found in a study of cytomegalovirus exposure and HLA in healthy donors. Findings and caveats of the study: Rare TCR sequences dominated, though some public TCRs recurred in many donors.

The assay was immunoSEQ multiplex PCR, and TCRdb's table has in-frame clones only and misses some. The sample lists some 140,000 clones, more than 70% occurring once. Germline values: CDR1 MDHEN, CDR2 SYDVKM. This CDR3 spans 15 amino acids. Trimming pared 3 bases from V and 1 base from J, leaving 12 bases between. The donors were in the roughly 120-subject validation cohort; that cohort was separate from the approximately 670-subject first cohort. A word on this clone: Its antigen is not known.

Sequencing was performed on PBMCs. The receptor was derived from a human donor in good health. The V gene is TRBV28, the J gene TRBJ1-1; maybe TRBD1 (5 bases). The CDR3 is CASSFQTAQNTEAFF. The CDR3 nucleotides read TGTGCCAGCAGTTTTCAGACAGCCCAGAACACTGAAGCTTTCTTT.